This is a list of T cell receptor beta chains from one sample in a study of blood T cell repertoires in COVID-19. Only in-frame clones appear in the TCRdb table, and some are missing; sequencing was by immunoSEQ multiplex PCR. Among around 180,000 clones listed, approximately 85% were seen once. Sequencing used peripheral blood. All receptors derive from a woman of 80 years or more with acute or convalescent COVID-19. CDR3s include the opening cysteine and the closing phenylalanine or tryptophan. Fields, in order: V gene, J gene, D gene, clone size, CDR3 DNA, CDR3 protein. D genes are given only for firm matches. Size is omitted from some rows. Given values are once, few, many or a class for expanded clones.

TRBV10-3,TRBJ2-2,TRBD1,once,TGTGCCATCAGACGGGACAGGCCTAACACCGGGGAGCTGTTTTTT,CAIRRDRPNTGELFF
TRBV6-5,TRBJ2-3,TRBD1,-,TGTGCCAGCAGTTACGGGACAGGGGCGACAGATACGCAGTATTTT,CASSYGTGATDTQYF
TRBV5-1,TRBJ2-3,TRBD2,-,TGCGCCAGCAGCTCCCGCGGGGGGGGCGGCACAGATACGCAGTATTTT,CASSSRGGGGTDTQYF
TRBV19,TRBJ2-3,-,few,TGTGCCAGTAGTGCACAATCAGGGATCCCAGATACGCAGTATTTT,CASSAQSGIPDTQYF
TRBV21-1,TRBJ1-1,-,-,TGTGCCAGCAGCGTGGGGGACAGGCTGAACACTGAAGCTTTCTTT,CASSVGDRLNTEAFF
TRBV6-5,TRBJ1-1,-,once,TGTGCCAGCAGTCAAAACTGGGAGGGCACTGAAGCTTTCTTT,CASSQNWEGTEAFF
TRBV6-6,TRBJ1-2,TRBD1,-,TGTGCCAGCAGTACACAGGGGGCGCGGAACTATGGCTACACCTTC,CASSTQGARNYGYTF
TRBV6-2/TRBV6-3,TRBJ1-2,-,-,TGTGCCAGCAGTTACGTGGGGCGAGGCTATGGCTACACCTTC,CASSYVGRGYGYTF
TRBV7-9,TRBJ1-2,-,once,TGTGCCAGCAGCTTCTTAGGGTCGGGGAACTATGGCTACACCTTC,CASSFLGSGNYGYTF
TRBV5-5,TRBJ2-2,-,-,TGTGCCAGCAGCCTGCCTGGCGGAAACACCGGGGAGCTGTTTTTT,CASSLPGGNTGELFF
TRBV4-1,TRBJ1-3,TRBD1,once,TGCGCCAGCAGCCAGAACCCCATCGGGACAGCTGGAAACACCATATATTTT,CASSQNPIGTAGNTIYF